These 5 T cell receptor beta chains were all obtained from the same sample, sequenced in a study of cytomegalovirus exposure and HLA in healthy donors. Researchers ran the PCR with 60 Vbeta and 13 Jbeta primers. Assay: immunoSEQ multiplex PCR; the TCRdb copy retains only in-frame clones and omits some. The table includes about 78,000 clones, around 84% detected once. The sequencing sample was made of PBMCs. These receptors all come from a woman aged 45-65 years in good health and CMV-seronegative.

In its sample, this clone was seen once. The rearrangement joins TRBV19 to TRBJ2-5; TRBD2 agrees at 8 bases. The CDR3 contains 13 residues. Trimming took 5 bases from V and 4 from J; bases not matched to a gene: 3. Germline assignment: CDR1 LNHDA and CDR2 SQIVND (reference sequence). The DNA for the CDR3 is TGTGCCAGTAGTCCGGGAGGGCGAGAGACCCAGTACTTC. It is translated as CASSPGGRETQYF.

V gene TRBV19 combines with J gene TRBJ1-5; D is ambiguous. Germline V gives CDR1 LNHDA, CDR2 SQIVND (reference sequence). Trimming shortened V by 6 bases and J by 4 bases, and 13 bases separated the two germline ends. This CDR3 contains 14 residues. CDR3 sequence reads: CASRLREGNQPQHF. DNA of the CDR3: TGTGCCAGTAGGCTTCGAGAGGGTAATCAGCCCCAGCATTTT.

The chain couples TRBV4-1 to TRBJ1-1; TRBD1 aligns across 8 bases. Germline V gene sequence: CDR1 MGHRA, CDR2 YSYEKL. The CDR3 contains 18 residues. Losses at the gene ends were 0 bases for V and 5 bases for J; bases not matched to a gene: 14. The CDR3 here is CASSQELSLTTGGTEAFF. CDR3 DNA sequence: TGCGCCAGCAGCCAAGAACTCTCCCTTACTACAGGGGGGACTGAAGCTTTCTTT.

The V gene is TRBV4-1, the J gene TRBJ2-7; 10 positions match TRBD1. Trimming took 1 base from V and 2 from J; bases not matched to a gene: 2. The CDR3 runs 15 residues. CDR1 MGHRA and CDR2 YSYEKL come from the germline V gene. The CDR3 DNA reads as TGCGCCAGCAGCCAAGCAGGGACAGGGGCCTACGAGCAGTACTTC. Protein product: CASSQAGTGAYEQYF.

V gene TRBV5-1 combines with J gene TRBJ2-7; 10 nucleotides align to TRBD1. The CDR3 has 14 amino acids. Germline V gene lookup returns CDR1 SGHRS and CDR2 YFSETQ. Trimming cost V 2 bases and J 5 bases; bases outside gene matches: 4. The CDR3 is CASSFRTGGHEQYF. The DNA of the CDR3 is TGCGCCAGCAGCTTTAGGACAGGGGGTCACGAGCAGTACTTC. The full variable domain, completed using reference TRBV5-1 and TRBJ2-7, is KAGVTQTPRYLIKTRGQQVTLSCSPISGHRSVSWYQQTPGQGLQFLFEYFSETQRNKGNFPGRFSGRQFSNSRSEMNVSTLELGDSALYLCASSFRTGGHEQYFGPGTRLTVT.